The clone carrying this T cell receptor beta chain was recorded only once. The antigen is undetermined. Data came from immunoSEQ multiplex PCR; TCRdb stores just in-frame clones and leaves some out. The sample contains several thousand clones, 95% to 98% of which appear only once. These data originate in a study of naive CD8 T cells in extremely preterm neonates. Sorted naive CD8+ T cell numbers ranged ~19,000 to ~100,000. Study-level points and caveats: Compared with older groups, preterm CDR3s were shorter, with fewer N additions and less trimming.

V was clipped by 7 bases and J by 5 bases; unmatched bases: 11. Per the germline V gene, CDR1 is SEHNR and CDR2 is FQNEAQ (reference sequence). The CDR3 contains 15 residues. The sequencing sample was made of naive CD8+ T cells from blood. The receptor was derived from a human donor in good health. V gene TRBV7-9 combines with J gene TRBJ2-1, with 7 bases identical to TRBD1. In DNA, the CDR3 is TGTGCCAGCACCGGAAGGGACAGCGTCAACAATGAGCAGTTCTTC. Its protein is CASTGRDSVNNEQFF.